This T cell receptor (beta chain) originates from a study of blood T cell repertoires in COVID-19. Study context: COVID-19 samples collected from the United States, Italy and Spain covered acute and convalescent phases. T cells, B-cell-depleted T cells, or PBMCs supplied cDNA or gDNA.

In the authors' workflow: Amplification of reference gene primers was used by the study to estimate nucleated cell counts. Sequenced by immunoSEQ multiplex PCR; TCRdb stores in-frame clones only, minus some. The V and J calls and clone size come from that table; D and trimming were worked out from the DNA. The data show roughly 70,000 clones, 70% to 80% seen once. Deletions cut 7 bases from V and 3 bases from J, with 13 bases between. The CDR3 has 13 amino acids. Per the germline V gene, CDR1 is SQVTM and CDR2 is ANQGSEA. This TCR came from a man between 65 and 80 years old with acute or convalescent COVID-19. The rearrangement joins TRBV29-1 to TRBJ2-1; weak D call: TRBD1 (6 bases). Sequenced sample: peripheral blood. CDR3 in amino acids: CSARDKVYNEQFF. Here the CDR3 DNA reads TGCAGCGCTAGGGACAAGGTCTACAATGAGCAGTTCTTC.